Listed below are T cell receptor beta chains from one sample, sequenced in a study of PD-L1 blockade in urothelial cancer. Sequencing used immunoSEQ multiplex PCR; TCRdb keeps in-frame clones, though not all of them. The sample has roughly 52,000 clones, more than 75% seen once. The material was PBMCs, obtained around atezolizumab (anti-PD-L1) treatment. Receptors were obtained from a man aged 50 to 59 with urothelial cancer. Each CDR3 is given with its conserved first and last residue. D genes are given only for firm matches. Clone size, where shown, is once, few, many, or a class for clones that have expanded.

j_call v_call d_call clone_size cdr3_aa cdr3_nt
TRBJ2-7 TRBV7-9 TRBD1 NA CASSTGQGSYEQYF TGTGCCAGCAGCACAGGACAGGGGTCCTACGAGCAGTACTTC
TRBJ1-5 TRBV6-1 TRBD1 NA CASSWARTGYQPQHF TGTGCCAGCAGTTGGGCACGGACAGGGTATCAGCCCCAGCATTTT
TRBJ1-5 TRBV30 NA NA CAWSGGGGPQHF TGTGCCTGGAGTGGGGGGGGAGGGCCCCAGCATTTT
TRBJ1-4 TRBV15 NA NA CATSGGGRDGLEKLFF TGTGCCACCAGCGGGGGGGGGCGGGATGGTCTCGAAAAACTGTTTTTT
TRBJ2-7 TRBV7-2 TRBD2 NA CASSWTSGGNEQYF TGTGCCAGCAGCTGGACTAGCGGGGGTAACGAGCAGTACTTC
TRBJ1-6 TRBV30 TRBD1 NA CAGLTGGLPLHF TGTGCCGGATTGACAGGGGGTTTACCCCTCCACTTT
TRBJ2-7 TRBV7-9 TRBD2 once CASSSGLAGYEQYF TGTGCCAGCAGCTCCGGGTTAGCGGGCTACGAGCAGTACTTC
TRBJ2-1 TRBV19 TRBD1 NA CASRAPGTGISNEQFF TGTGCCAGTAGGGCTCCGGGGACAGGGATATCCAATGAGCAGTTCTTC
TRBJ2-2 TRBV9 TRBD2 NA CASSVAAGGNTGELFF TGTGCCAGCAGCGTAGCAGCGGGAGGGAACACCGGGGAGCTGTTTTTT
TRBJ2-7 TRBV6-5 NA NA CASRTHYEQYF TGTGCCAGCAGGACTCACTACGAGCAGTACTTC
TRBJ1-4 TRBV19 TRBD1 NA CASSIQGATNEKLFF TGTGCCAGTAGTATACAGGGGGCGACTAATGAAAAACTGTTTTTT
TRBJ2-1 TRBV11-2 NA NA CASSFRTTNEQFF TGTGCCAGCAGCTTCCGGACTACCAATGAGCAGTTCTTC
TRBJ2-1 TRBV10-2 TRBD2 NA CASRGGQQLAGGDNEQFF TGCGCCAGCAGAGGGGGACAGCAACTAGCGGGAGGGGACAATGAGCAGTTCTTC
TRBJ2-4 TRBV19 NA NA CASSIGQGGNIQYF TGTGCCAGTAGTATCGGTCAGGGAGGAAACATTCAGTACTTC
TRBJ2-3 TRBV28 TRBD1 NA CASRGRTGGADTQYF TGTGCCAGCAGGGGGAGGACAGGGGGCGCAGATACGCAGTATTTT
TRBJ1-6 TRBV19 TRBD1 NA CASSILGTGQGADNSPLHF TGTGCCAGTAGTATTTTGGGGACAGGGCAAGGCGCTGACAATTCACCCCTCCACTTT
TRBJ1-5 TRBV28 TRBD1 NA CASSPRRQTGGGQPQHF TGTGCCAGCAGTCCCCGCCGCCAGACAGGGGGCGGTCAGCCCCAGCATTTT
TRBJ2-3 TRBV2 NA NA CASSPQFTDTQYF TGTGCCAGCAGTCCCCAGTTCACAGATACGCAGTATTTT
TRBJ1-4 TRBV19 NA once CASRQQGRRNEKLFF TGTGCCAGTAGACAACAGGGAAGGAGAAATGAAAAACTGTTTTTT